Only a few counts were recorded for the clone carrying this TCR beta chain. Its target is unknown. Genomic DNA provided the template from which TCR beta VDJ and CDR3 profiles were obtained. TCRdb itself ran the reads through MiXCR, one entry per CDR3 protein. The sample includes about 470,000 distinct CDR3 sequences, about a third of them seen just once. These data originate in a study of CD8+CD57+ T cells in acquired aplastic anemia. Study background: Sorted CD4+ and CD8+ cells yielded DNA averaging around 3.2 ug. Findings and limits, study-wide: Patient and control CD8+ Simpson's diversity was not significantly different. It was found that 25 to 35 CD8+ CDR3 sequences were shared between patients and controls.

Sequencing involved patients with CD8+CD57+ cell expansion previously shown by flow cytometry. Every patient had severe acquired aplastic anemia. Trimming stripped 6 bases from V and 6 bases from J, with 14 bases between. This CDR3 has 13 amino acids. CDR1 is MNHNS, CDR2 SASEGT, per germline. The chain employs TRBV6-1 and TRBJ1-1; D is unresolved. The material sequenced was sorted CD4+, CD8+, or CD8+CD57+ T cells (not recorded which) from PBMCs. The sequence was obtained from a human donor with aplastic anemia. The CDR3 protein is CASRRHPLSEAFF. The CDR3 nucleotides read TGTGCCAGCAGACGACACCCTTTATCTGAAGCTTTCTTT.